This paragraph reports one TCR beta chain. What it binds is not known. This sample was taken from a study of cytomegalovirus exposure and HLA in healthy donors. Amplification used 60 Vbeta primers and 13 Jbeta primers. Methods used by the authors: Tens of millions of unique TCR beta chains, roughly 11 million of them shared, were counted by a later analysis. Produced via immunoSEQ multiplex PCR; TCRdb's table is partial and in-frame only. V and J calls and clone size are given by that table; D and trimming were obtained from the DNA. The sample yields 110,000 to 150,000 clones, roughly 83% seen once. The CDR3 covers 14 residues. Germline loops: CDR1 SGHVS, CDR2 FNYEAQ. The J segment lost 13 bases and the V segment lost 3 bases, leaving 7 bases of the junction unmatched. Findings and limits, study-wide: In a later analysis, TCR beta V- and J-gene trimming showed a link to a missense DCLRE1C variant.

The rearrangement joins TRBV7-6 to TRBJ2-1; 12 nucleotides match TRBD1. Specimen: PBMCs. The source is a female donor in good health and CMV-seronegative. This chain's CDR3 is CASSLGTGGAGQFF. The CDR3 bases are TGTGCCAGCAGCTTGGGGACAGGGGGCGCAGGTCAGTTCTTC.